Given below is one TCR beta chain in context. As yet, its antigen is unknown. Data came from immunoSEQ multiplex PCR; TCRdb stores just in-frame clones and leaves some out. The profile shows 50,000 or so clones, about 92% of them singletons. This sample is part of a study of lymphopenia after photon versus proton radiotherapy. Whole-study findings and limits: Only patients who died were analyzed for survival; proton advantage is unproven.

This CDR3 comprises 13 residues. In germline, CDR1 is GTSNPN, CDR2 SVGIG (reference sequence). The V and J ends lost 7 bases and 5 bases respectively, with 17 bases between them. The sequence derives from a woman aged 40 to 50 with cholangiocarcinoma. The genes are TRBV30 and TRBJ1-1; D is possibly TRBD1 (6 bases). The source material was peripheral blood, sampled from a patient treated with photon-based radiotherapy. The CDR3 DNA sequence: TGTGCCTCCCAAAGGGAGGGGGGGACTGAAGCTTTCTTT. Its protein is CASQREGGTEAFF.